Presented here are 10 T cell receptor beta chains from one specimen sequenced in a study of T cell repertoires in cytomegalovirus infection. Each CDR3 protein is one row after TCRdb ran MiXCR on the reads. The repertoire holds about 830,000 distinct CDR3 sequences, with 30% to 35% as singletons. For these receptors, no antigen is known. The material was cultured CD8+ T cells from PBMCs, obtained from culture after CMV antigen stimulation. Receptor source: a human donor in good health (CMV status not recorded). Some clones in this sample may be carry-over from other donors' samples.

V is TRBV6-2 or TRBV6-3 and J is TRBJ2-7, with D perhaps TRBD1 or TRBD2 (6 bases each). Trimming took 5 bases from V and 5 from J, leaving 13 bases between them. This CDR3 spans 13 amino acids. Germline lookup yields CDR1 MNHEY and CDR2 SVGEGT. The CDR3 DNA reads TGTGCCAGCAGTCCGGAGGGGGTTGACGAGCAGTACGTC. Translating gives CASSPEGVDEQYV.

This CDR3 is CASSPGGPGEAFF. In DNA, the CDR3 is TGTGCCAGCAGCCCCGGAGGACCGGGTGAAGCTTTCTTT. The V gene is TRBV5-6, the J gene TRBJ1-1, with no clear D. The CDR3 extends over 13 amino acids. V lost 4 bases to trimming and J lost 7 bases, with 14 bases between them. Per the germline V gene, CDR1 is SGHDT and CDR2 is YYEEEE. The full variable domain, completed using reference TRBV5-6 and TRBJ1-1, is DAGVTQSPTHLIKTRGQQVTLRCSPKSGHDTVSWYQQALGQGPQFIFQYYEEEERQRGNFPDRFSGHQFPNYSSELNVNALLLGDSALYLCASSPGGPGEAFFGQGTRLTVV.

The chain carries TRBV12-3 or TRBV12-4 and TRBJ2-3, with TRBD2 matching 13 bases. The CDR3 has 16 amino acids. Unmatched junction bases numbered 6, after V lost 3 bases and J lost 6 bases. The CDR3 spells CASSFSTSGGADTQYF. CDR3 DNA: TGTGCCAGCAGTTTTAGTACTAGCGGGGGGGCGGATACGCAGTATTTT.

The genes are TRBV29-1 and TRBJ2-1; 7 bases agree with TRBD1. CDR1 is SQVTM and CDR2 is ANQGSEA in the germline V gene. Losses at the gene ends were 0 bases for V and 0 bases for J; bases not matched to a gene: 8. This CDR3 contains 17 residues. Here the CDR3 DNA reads TGCAGCGTTGAAGATCCCGTAGGGACAGCCTCCTACAATGAGCAGTTCTTC. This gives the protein CSVEDPVGTASYNEQFF.

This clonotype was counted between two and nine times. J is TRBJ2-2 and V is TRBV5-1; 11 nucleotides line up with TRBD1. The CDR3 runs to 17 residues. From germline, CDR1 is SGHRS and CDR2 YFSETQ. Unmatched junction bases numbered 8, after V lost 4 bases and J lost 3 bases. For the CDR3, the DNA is TGCGCCAGCAGCATCGGACAGGGGGCTTCGTACACCGGGGAGCTGTTTTTT. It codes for CASSIGQGASYTGELFF.

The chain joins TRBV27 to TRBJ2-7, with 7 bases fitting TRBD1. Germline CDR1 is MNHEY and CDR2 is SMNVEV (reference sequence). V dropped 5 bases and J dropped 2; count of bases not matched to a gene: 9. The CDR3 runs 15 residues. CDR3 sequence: CASSSPRTGTYEQYF. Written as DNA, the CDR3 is TGTGCCAGCAGTAGCCCACGGACAGGCACCTACGAGCAGTACTTC.

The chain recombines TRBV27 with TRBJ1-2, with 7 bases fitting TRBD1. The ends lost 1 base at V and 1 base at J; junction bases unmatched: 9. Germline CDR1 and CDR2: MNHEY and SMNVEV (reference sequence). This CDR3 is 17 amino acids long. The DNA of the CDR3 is TGTGCCAGCAGTTTATATGGACAGGTCTATAATAACTATGGCTACACCTTC. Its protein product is CASSLYGQVYNNYGYTF.

The CDR3 coding sequence is TGTGCCAGCAGCTTAGTGGCCCCCGGCTGGCCGCCGTACTTC. Residues: CASSLVAPGWPPYF. The chain is built from TRBV7-9 and TRBJ2-7, with D uncertain. Germline CDR1 reads SEHNR; CDR2 reads FQNEAQ (reference sequence). This CDR3 has 14 amino acids. Trimming stripped 1 base from V and 12 bases from J, with 19 bases between.

In nucleotides, the CDR3 is TGTGCCAGCAGTACCAGGCGGGGCTATGGCTACACCTTC. It codes for CASSTRRGYGYTF. The chain uses TRBV27 and TRBJ1-2; the D is unclear. The V gene's germline CDR1 is MNHEY and CDR2 SMNVEV (reference sequence). This CDR3 is built from 13 residues. Trimming cost V 5 bases and J 4 bases, with 11 bases left between them.

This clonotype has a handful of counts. The CDR3 nucleotides read TGTGCCAGCAGTCCCGGGGGCCGGGACACCATATATTTT. Amino acids: CASSPGGRDTIYF. The chain links TRBV12-3 or TRBV12-4 to TRBJ1-3, with D perhaps matching TRBD1 (6 bases). This CDR3 comprises 13 residues. Trimming stripped 5 bases from V and 8 bases from J, with 13 bases between.